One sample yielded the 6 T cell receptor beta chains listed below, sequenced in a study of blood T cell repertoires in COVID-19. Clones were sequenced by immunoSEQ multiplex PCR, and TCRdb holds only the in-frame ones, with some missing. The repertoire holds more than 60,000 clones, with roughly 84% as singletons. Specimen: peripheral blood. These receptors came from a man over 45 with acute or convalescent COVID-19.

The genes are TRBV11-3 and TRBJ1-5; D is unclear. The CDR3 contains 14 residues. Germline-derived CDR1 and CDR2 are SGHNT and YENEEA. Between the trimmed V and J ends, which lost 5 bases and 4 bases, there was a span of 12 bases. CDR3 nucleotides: TGTGCCAGCAGCCTCAGAGGTGGTAATCAGCCCCAGCATTTT. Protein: CASSLRGGNQPQHF. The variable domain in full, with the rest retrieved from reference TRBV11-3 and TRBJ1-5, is EAGVVQSPRYKIIEKKQPVAFWCNPISGHNTLYWYLQNLGQGPELLIRYENEEAVDDSQLPKDRFSAERLKGVDSTLKIQPAELGDSAVYLCASSLRGGNQPQHFGDGTRLSIL.

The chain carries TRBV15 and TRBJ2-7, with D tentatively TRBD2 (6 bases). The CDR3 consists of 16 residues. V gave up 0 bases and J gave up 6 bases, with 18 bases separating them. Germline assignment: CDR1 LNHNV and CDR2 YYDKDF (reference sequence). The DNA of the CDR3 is TGTGCCACCAGCAGAGAACGGGACTCCCGAAGGCTCGAGCAGTACTTC. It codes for CATSRERDSRRLEQYF.

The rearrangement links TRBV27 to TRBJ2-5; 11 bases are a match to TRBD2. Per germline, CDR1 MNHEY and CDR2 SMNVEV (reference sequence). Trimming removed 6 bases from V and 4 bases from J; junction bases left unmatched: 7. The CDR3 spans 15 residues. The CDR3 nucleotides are TGTGCCAGCAGCCGGGGACTAGCGGAAGGAGAGACCCAGTACTTC. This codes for CASSRGLAEGETQYF.

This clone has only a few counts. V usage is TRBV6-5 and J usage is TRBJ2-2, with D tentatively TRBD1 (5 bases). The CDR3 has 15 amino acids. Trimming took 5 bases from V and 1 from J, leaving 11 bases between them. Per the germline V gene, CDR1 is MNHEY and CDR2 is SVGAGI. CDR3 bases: TGTGCCAGCAGTAAAATCGACAGGAACACCGGGGAGCTGTTTTTT. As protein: CASSKIDRNTGELFF.

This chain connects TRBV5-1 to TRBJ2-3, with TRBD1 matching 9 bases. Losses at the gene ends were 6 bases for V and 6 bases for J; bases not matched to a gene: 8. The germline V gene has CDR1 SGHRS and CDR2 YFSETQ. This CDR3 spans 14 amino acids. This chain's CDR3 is CASKLGQGGDTQYF. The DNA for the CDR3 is TGCGCCAGCAAATTGGGACAGGGAGGGGATACGCAGTATTTT.

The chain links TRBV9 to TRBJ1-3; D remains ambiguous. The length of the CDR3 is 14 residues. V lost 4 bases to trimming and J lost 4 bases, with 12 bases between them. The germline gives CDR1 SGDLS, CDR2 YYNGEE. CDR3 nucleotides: TGTGCCAGCAGCTCCCACTTTCAAGGAAACACCATATATTTT. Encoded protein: CASSSHFQGNTIYF.